The T cell receptor (beta chain) described here comes from a study of T cells after yellow fever vaccination. This clonotype has at least ten counts. TCRdb ran MiXCR on the 5' RACE reads and lists one entry per CDR3 protein. This sample yields 200,000 to 300,000 distinct CDR3 sequences, of which roughly 3.5% are seen a single time; 15% to 20% belongs to the top ten. Trimming stripped 4 bases from V and 10 bases from J, with 23 bases between. Germline-derived CDR1 and CDR2 are LGHNA and YSLEER. The CDR3 length is 16 residues. The TCR originated in a young man who received the YFV17D yellow fever vaccine. This material consisted of PBMCs, taken 15 days after the yellow fever booster vaccination. The genes are TRBV4-3 and TRBJ2-4; tentatively, D is TRBD2 (5 bases). The CDR3 DNA follows: TGCGCCAGCAGCCGCGGCGGGCTGGCCAAAAACCCTATTCAGTACTTC. As protein: CASSRGGLAKNPIQYF.